The entry that follows covers one TCR beta chain sequence. One end of the junction varies from germline; a read error may be responsible. This specimen belongs to a study of cytomegalovirus exposure and HLA in healthy donors. PCR employed 60 Vbeta and 13 Jbeta primers. Sequenced by immunoSEQ multiplex PCR; TCRdb stores in-frame clones only, minus some. Among some 91,000 clones listed, around 76% were seen once. This CDR3 is 15 amino acids long. From germline, CDR1 is SQVTM and CDR2 ANQGSEA. Sequencing input: PBMCs. This TCR derives from a man between 35 and 55 years old in good health and CMV-seropositive. This rearrangement joins TRBV29-1 to TRBJ2-1, with D tentatively TRBD1 (5 bases). Here the CDR3 reads CSVDHQGWNDNERFF. The CDR3 coding sequence is TGCAGCGTTGACCACCAGGGTTGGAATGACAATGAGCGGTTCTTC.